This T cell receptor (beta chain) was observed in a study of siplizumab effects on memory and regulatory T cells. Some clones are missing from TCRdb's copy, which holds only in-frame ones; the method was immunoSEQ multiplex PCR. Among 70,000 or so clones listed, about 90% were seen once. Findings and limits, study-wide: Alloreactive sequences traceable to unstimulated CD4+ memory cells declined significantly under siplizumab. Contribution to the alloresponse seemed major for naive T cells, which also seemed more diverse than memory cells.

Concerning this clone: The antigen remains unidentified.

The sequence derives from a human donor in good health. Input material: CD8+ T cells sorted from blood.

The CDR3 reads CASSLDIGGGSYNEQFF. The CDR3 DNA reads as TGTGCCAGCAGCTTAGATATTGGGGGAGGATCCTACAATGAGCAGTTCTTC. The chain recombines TRBV11-3 with TRBJ2-1; perhaps TRBD2 as D (6 bases). Germline CDR1 and CDR2: SGHNT and YENEEA. V lost 0 bases, J lost 1 base, and 13 bases lay in between. CDR3 size: 17 residues.